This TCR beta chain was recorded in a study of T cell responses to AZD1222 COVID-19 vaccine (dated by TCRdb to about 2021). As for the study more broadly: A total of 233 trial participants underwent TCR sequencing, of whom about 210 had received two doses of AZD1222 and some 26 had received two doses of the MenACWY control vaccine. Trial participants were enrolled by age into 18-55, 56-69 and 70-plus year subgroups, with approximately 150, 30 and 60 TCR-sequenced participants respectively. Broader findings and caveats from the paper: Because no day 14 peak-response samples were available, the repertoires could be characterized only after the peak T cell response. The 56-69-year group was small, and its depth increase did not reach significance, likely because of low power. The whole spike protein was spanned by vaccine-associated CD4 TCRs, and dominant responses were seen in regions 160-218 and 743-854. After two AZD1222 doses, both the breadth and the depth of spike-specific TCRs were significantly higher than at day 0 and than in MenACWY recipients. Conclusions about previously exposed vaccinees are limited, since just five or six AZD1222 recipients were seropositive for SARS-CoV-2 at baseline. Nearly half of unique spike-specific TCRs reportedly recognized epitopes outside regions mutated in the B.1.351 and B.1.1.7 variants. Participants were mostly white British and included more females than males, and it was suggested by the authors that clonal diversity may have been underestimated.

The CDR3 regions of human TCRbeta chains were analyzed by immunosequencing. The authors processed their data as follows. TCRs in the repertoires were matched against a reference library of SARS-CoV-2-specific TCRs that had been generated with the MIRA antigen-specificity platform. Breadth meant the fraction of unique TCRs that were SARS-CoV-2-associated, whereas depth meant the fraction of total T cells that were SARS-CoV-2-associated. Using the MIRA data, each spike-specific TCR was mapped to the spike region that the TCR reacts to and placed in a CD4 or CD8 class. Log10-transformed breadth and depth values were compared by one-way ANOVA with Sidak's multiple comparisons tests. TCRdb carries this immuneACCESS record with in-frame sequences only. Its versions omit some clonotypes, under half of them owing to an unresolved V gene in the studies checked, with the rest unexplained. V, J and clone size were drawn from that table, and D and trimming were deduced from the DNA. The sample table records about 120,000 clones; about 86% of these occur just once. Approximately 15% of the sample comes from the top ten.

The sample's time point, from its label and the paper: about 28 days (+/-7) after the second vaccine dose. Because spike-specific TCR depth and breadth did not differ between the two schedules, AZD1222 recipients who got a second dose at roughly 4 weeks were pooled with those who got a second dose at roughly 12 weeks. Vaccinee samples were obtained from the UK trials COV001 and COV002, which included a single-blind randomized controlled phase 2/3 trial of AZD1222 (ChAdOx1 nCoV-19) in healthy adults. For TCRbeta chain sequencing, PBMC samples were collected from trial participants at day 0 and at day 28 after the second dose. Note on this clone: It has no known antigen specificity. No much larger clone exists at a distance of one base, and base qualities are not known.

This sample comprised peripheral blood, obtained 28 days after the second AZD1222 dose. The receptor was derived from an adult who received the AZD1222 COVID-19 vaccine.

The nucleotides are TGTGCCAGCAGCTACGGCTGGGCGTACGAGCAGTACTTC. Its protein reads: CASSYGWAYEQYF. This sequence uses TRBV11-2 and TRBJ2-7, with no confident D gene call. CDR1 and CDR2 are drawn from the germline V gene: SGHAT, FQNNGV. Measured from the cysteine to the phenylalanine, the CDR3 is 13 residues long. The retained sequence is limited to the CDR3, 39 bases, with the frame set at the first base. The junction shows trimming of 4 bases on V and 4 bases on J, plus 11 bases between the germline ends.